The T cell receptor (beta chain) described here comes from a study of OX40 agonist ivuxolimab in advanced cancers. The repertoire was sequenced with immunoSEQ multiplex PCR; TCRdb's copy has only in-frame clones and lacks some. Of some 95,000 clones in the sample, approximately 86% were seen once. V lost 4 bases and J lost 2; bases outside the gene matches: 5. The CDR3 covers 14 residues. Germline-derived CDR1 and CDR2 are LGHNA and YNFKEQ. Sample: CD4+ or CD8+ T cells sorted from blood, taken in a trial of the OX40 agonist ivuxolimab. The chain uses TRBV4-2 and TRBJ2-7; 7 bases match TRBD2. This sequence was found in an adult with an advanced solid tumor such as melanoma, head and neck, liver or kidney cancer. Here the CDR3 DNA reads TGTGCCAGCAGCCGTGGGGAGGGGACCTACGAGCAGTACTTC. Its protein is CASSRGEGTYEQYF.